This T cell receptor (beta chain) was profiled in a study of early T cells in non-severe SARS-CoV-2 infection. Study as a whole: Unsorted whole blood bulk RNA was sequenced, with unpaired chains. Study conclusions and caveats: VDJdb matches were skewed toward anti-spike CD8 T cell responses.

About this clonotype itself: Antigen unknown. A read error is possible here, since a much larger clone lies one base away.

cDNA molecules, individually, were tagged with unique molecular identifiers. From the 5' RACE reads, TCRdb called clonotypes with MiXCR, one entry per CDR3 protein. Counted here are approximately 70,000 distinct CDR3 sequences, about 12% occurring once; the ten biggest clones make up 4% to 5.5%. CDR1 is MNHEY, CDR2 SMNVEV, per germline (reference sequence). The CDR3 contains 14 residues. The germline V and J ends were trimmed by 4 bases and 5 bases, with 14 bases remaining between them. The TCR comes from an adult who was a healthcare worker with PCR-confirmed SARS-CoV-2 infection or an uninfected control (not recorded which). V and J are TRBV27 and TRBJ1-1; D not certain. Sequenced material: whole blood. CDR3 nucleotides: TGTGCCAGCAGTTACCACTTCAAGAAGACTGAAGCTTTCTTT. Protein: CASSYHFKKTEAFF.